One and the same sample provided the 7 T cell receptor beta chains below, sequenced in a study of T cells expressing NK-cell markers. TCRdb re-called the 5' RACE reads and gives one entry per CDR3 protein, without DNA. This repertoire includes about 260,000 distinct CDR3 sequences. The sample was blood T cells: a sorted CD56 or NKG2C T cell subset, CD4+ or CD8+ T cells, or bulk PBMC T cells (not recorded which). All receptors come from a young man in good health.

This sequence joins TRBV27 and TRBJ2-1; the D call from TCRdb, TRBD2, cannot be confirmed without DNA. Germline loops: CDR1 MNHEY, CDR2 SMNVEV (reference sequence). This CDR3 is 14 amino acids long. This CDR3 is CATGLAGIHNEQFF.

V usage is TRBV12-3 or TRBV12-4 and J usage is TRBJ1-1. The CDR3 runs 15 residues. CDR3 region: CASSLARGPPWRAFF.

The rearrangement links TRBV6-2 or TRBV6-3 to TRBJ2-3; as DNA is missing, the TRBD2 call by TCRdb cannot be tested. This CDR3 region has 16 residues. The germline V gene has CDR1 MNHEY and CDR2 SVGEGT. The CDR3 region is CASSYRRTRSADTQYF.

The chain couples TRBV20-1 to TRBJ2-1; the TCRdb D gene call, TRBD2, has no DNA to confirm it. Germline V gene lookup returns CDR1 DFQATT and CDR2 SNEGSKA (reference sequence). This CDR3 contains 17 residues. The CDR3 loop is CSARDQDGEGWDNEQFF.

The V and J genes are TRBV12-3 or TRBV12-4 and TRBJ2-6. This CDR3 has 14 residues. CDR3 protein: CASRDHSGANVLTF.

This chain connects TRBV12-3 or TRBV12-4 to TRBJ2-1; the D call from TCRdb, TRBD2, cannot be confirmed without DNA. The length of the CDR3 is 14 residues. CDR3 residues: CASSFTQRGVSSFF.

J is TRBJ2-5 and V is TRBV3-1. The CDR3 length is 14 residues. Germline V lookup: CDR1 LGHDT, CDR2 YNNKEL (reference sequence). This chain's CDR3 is CASSQVKGGETQYF.